The TCR beta chain described here comes from a study of control samples from healthy donors and cancer patients. The CDR3 consists of 13 residues. The ends lost 3 bases at V and 7 bases at J; junction bases unmatched: 4. Germline CDR1 is SQVTM and CDR2 is ANQGSEA. The table came from immunoSEQ multiplex PCR; TCRdb's copy has only in-frame clones and leaves some out. The data show about 120,000 clones, approximately 93% seen once. The chain recombines TRBV29-1 with TRBJ2-1, with 9 bases lining up with TRBD2. This receptor was identified in a woman younger than 30 in good health. Material: blood. The CDR3, as DNA: TGCAGCGTTGAGGGACTAGCTCAGAATGAGCAGTTCTTC. Translating it yields CSVEGLAQNEQFF.